These 13 T cell receptor beta chains share one sample of origin, sequenced in a study of cytomegalovirus exposure and HLA in healthy donors. The PCR employed 60 Vbeta primers together with 13 Jbeta primers. Produced via immunoSEQ multiplex PCR; TCRdb's table is partial and in-frame only. The sample consists of approximately 150,000 clones, approximately 78% of them appearing once. Sequenced input: PBMCs. The source of these receptors is a woman in her 30s in good health and CMV-seropositive.

With respect to this clone: One junction end does not reproduce the germline sequence, and a read error may be involved. The J gene is TRBJ1-4, the V gene TRBV4-2; 9 bases map to TRBD1. The CDR3 spans 14 residues. Germline-derived CDR1 and CDR2 are LGHNA and YNFKEQ. The CDR3 DNA sequence: TGTGCCAGCAGCCAAGAGAGGGTGGGGACAGGGATGGTTTTT. Translation gives CASSQERVGTGMVF.

The gene calls are TRBV7-2 and TRBJ1-2, with 8 bases identical to TRBD1. Germline trimming cut 2 bases from V and 6 bases from J; bases unmatched to any gene: 2. Germline-derived CDR1 and CDR2 are SGHTA and FQGNSA. This CDR3 contains 13 residues. The CDR3 sequence is CASSLRQGHGYTF. The CDR3, as DNA: TGTGCCAGCAGCTTAAGACAGGGGCATGGCTACACCTTC.

The CDR3 protein is CASSLWDRGRAFF. CDR3 nucleotides: TGTGCCAGCAGTTTATGGGACAGGGGTAGAGCTTTCTTT. V is TRBV27 and J is TRBJ1-1; TRBD1 matches at 10 bases. The V gene's germline CDR1 is MNHEY and CDR2 SMNVEV (reference sequence). Trimming cost V 1 base and J 10 bases; bases outside gene matches: 3. This CDR3 is 13 amino acids long.

V is TRBV6-1 and J is TRBJ1-1; tentatively, D is TRBD1 (5 bases). This CDR3 comprises 14 residues. CDR1 and CDR2 (germline): MNHNS, SASEGT. With 5 bases removed from V and 0 bases from J, the gap between germline ends came to 10 bases. Written as DNA, the CDR3 is TGTGCCAGCAGTCACCAGGGTATGAACACTGAAGCTTTCTTT. This codes for CASSHQGMNTEAFF.

This sequence joins TRBV4-3 and TRBJ2-1, with TRBD1 matching over 8 bases. CDR1 and CDR2 (germline): LGHNA, YSLEER. V lost 2 bases to trimming and J lost 4 bases; unmatched junction nucleotides: 7. CDR3 size: 16 residues. CDR3 sequence reads: CASSQTPGQEYNEQFF. CDR3 coding DNA: TGCGCCAGCAGCCAAACGCCGGGACAGGAATACAATGAGCAGTTCTTC.

The chain couples TRBV9 to TRBJ2-1; 11 nucleotides match TRBD1. Germline CDR1 is SGDLS and CDR2 is YYNGEE. J was trimmed by 7 bases and V by 4 bases; bases with no gene match: 7. The CDR3 runs 15 residues. CDR3 sequence reads: CASSFRDRGKNEQFF. The CDR3 region has the DNA TGTGCCAGCAGCTTCCGGGACAGGGGGAAAAATGAGCAGTTCTTC.

The chain recombines TRBV11-2 with TRBJ2-5; TRBD1 might be the D (5 bases). The CDR3 has 12 amino acids. Trimming left V 0 bases short and J 13 bases short, with 12 bases between. Germline CDR1 reads SGHAT; CDR2 reads FQNNGV. This CDR3 is CASSLDRQGWYF. The CDR3 coding sequence is TGTGCCAGCAGCTTAGATCGGCAGGGCTGGTACTTC. The full variable domain, with the rest looked up from reference TRBV11-2 and TRBJ2-5, is EAGVAQSPRYKIIEKRQSVAFWCNPISGHATLYWYQQILGQGPKLLIQFQNNGVVDDSQLPKDRFSAERLKGVDSTLKIQPAKLEDSAVYLCASSLDRQGWYFGPGTRLLVL.

The rearrangement joins TRBV6-6 to TRBJ1-2, with D possibly matching TRBD1 (5 bases). The length of the CDR3 is 12 residues. Between the trimmed V and J ends, which lost 6 bases and 2 bases, there was a span of 7 bases. CDR1 MNHNY and CDR2 SVGAGI come from the germline V gene (reference sequence). The CDR3 DNA sequence: TGTGCCAGCAGGCACAGGAACTATGGCTACACCTTC. Encoded protein: CASRHRNYGYTF.

This clone was detected a few times. Additional DNA sequences in this sample encode the identical CDR3. The J gene is TRBJ2-3, the V gene TRBV9; the match to TRBD2 covers 8 bases. Germline assignment: CDR1 SGDLS and CDR2 YYNGEE. There are 14 residues in the CDR3. J gave up 1 base and V 2 bases, and 0 bases lay outside the gene matches. CDR3 coding DNA: TGTGCCAGCAGCGTTAGCGGGGGCACAGATACGCAGTATTTT. It codes for CASSVSGGTDTQYF.

Notes on this clone: One end of the junction fails to match germline, which may point to a read error. The chain couples TRBV7-9 to TRBJ1-1; a weak D match, TRBD1 (6 bases). Germline values: CDR1 SEHNR, CDR2 FQNEAQ (reference sequence). The CDR3 spans 14 residues. The CDR3 nucleotides read TGTTCCAGCAGCCGCCTGGGGGCGAACACTGAAGCTTTCTTT. This codes for CSSSRLGANTEAFF.

V usage is TRBV6-1 and J usage is TRBJ1-1; 12 nucleotides line up with TRBD1. There are 16 residues in the CDR3. CDR1 MNHNS and CDR2 SASEGT come from the germline V gene. V gave up 3 bases and J gave up 5 bases; unmatched junction bases: 7. The CDR3 sequence is CASSDPGQGARTEAFF. The CDR3 DNA reads as TGTGCCAGCAGTGACCCGGGACAGGGGGCGCGTACTGAAGCTTTCTTT.

This clone was detected once. V usage is TRBV5-6 and J usage is TRBJ1-6, with D uncertain. V was pared by 4 bases and J by 3 bases, with 8 bases between. This CDR3 is 14 amino acids long. Germline V gives CDR1 SGHDT, CDR2 YYEEEE. CDR3 DNA sequence: TGTGCCAGCAGCGGCAAACGCTATAATTCACCCCTCCACTTT. Its protein product is CASSGKRYNSPLHF.

This clone was recorded once. This chain joins TRBV29-1 and TRBJ2-5; D is possibly TRBD1 (5 bases). Trimming removed 4 bases at V and 3 bases at J, with 6 bases between. The CDR3 runs 11 residues. From germline, CDR1 is SQVTM and CDR2 ANQGSEA. CDR3 sequence: CSVVGEETQYF. The CDR3 DNA reads as TGCAGCGTTGTAGGGGAAGAGACCCAGTACTTC.